Reported below is one T cell receptor (beta chain). Its antigen is still unknown. TCRdb passed the reads through MiXCR, listing each CDR3 protein once. The data contain about 110,000 distinct CDR3 sequences, roughly 41% of them singletons. These data come from a study of T cell repertoires in cytomegalovirus infection. Background on the study: HLA-C-restricted CMV epitopes, recently identified, and well-studied HLA-B-restricted ones were used by the study. Based on public TCR beta signatures, there were indications of CMV infection and of a matching HLA type. Study-level points and caveats: Ex vivo responses were dominated by HLA-C-restricted CMV-specific TCR beta clonotypes.

With 7 bases removed from V and 9 bases from J, the gap between germline ends came to 22 bases. This CDR3 is built from 15 residues. The sequence came from a human donor in good health (CMV status not recorded). Some clones in this sample may be carry-over from other donors' samples. Specimen: CD8+ T cells from cultured PBMCs, collected from culture after CMV antigen stimulation. This chain uses TRBV12-3 or TRBV12-4 with TRBJ2-1; a possible D gene is TRBD2 (6 bases). For the CDR3, the DNA is TGTGCCAGCAATCCTGCCTGGGCGGGGTGGGCTGAGCAGTTCTTC. Its translation: CASNPAWAGWAEQFF.